Each of the 7 T cell receptor beta chains below was sequenced from the same sample in a study of cytomegalovirus exposure and HLA in healthy donors. The repertoire was sequenced with immunoSEQ multiplex PCR; TCRdb's copy has only in-frame clones and lacks some. In the table there are about 360,000 clones, roughly 89% of which are singletons. Sequencing was carried out using PBMCs. Source of these receptors: a young woman in good health and CMV-seronegative.

The genes are TRBV28 and TRBJ2-1, with 9 bases aligning to TRBD1. The CDR3 runs to 13 residues. The germline V gene has CDR1 MDHEN and CDR2 SYDVKM. J was trimmed by 8 bases and V by 5 bases; bases with no gene match: 4. The CDR3 loop reads CASSMGQGDEQFF. Here the CDR3 DNA reads TGTGCCAGCAGTATGGGACAGGGAGATGAGCAGTTCTTC. Full variable domain (rest looked up from reference TRBV28 and TRBJ2-1): DVKVTQSSRYLVKRTGEKVFLECVQDMDHENMFWYRQDPGLGLRLIYFSYDVKMKEKGDIPEGYSVSREKKERFSLILESASTNQTSMYLCASSMGQGDEQFFGPGTRLTVL.

The rearrangement links TRBV7-2 to TRBJ2-3; 9 bases align to TRBD1. Unmatched junction bases numbered 10, after V lost 6 bases and J lost 6 bases. The CDR3 is 15 amino acids. CDR1 is SGHTA and CDR2 is FQGNSA in the germline V gene. CDR3 bases: TGTGCCAGCAGTCCGACAGGGGGTTTTGTGGATACGCAGTATTTT. It codes for CASSPTGGFVDTQYF.

The V call is TRBV5-6, the J call TRBJ2-3, with a weak D call TRBD2 (6 bases). V lost 5 bases, J lost 3 bases, and 22 bases lay in between. The V gene's germline CDR1 is SGHDT and CDR2 YYEEEE. CDR3 length: 17 amino acids. The CDR3 region has the DNA TGTGCCAGCAGTGTCGCGGGGCAGGGAAGGAGAACAGATACGCAGTATTTT. Translating it yields CASSVAGQGRRTDTQYF.

The V call is TRBV28, the J call TRBJ1-2; D is perhaps TRBD1 (6 bases). Trimming cost V 7 bases and J 7 bases, with 16 bases left between them. The CDR3 is 13 amino acids. Germline CDR1 is MDHEN and CDR2 is SYDVKM. CDR3 nucleotide sequence: TGTGCCAGCACAGGGGCGGAAAGGTTTGGCTACACCTTC. Its translation is CASTGAERFGYTF.

This chain connects TRBV27 to TRBJ2-7, with 7 bases identical to TRBD2. The CDR3 spans 15 residues. The germline CDR1 and CDR2 sequences are MNHEY and SMNVEV (reference sequence). J lost 9 bases, V lost 5 bases, and 16 bases had no gene match. This chain's CDR3 is CASSSPGRESVRQYF. In DNA form, the CDR3 reads TGTGCCAGCAGTAGCCCCGGGCGGGAGTCCGTCCGGCAGTACTTC.

The V call is TRBV6-5, the J call TRBJ2-7; 7 bases line up with TRBD2. This CDR3 has 16 amino acids. Germline V CDR1 and CDR2: MNHEY, SVGAGI. V trimming: 2 bases; J trimming: 0 bases; junction bases outside the gene matches: 7. In nucleotides, the CDR3 is TGTGCCAGCAGTTACAGCAGGCGGGAGAGCTCCTACGAGCAGTACTTC. Translating it yields CASSYSRRESSYEQYF.

This rearrangement joins TRBV9 to TRBJ2-4, with TRBD2 as a possible D gene (5 bases). Looked up from germline, CDR1 is SGDLS and CDR2 is YYNGEE. The CDR3 runs to 14 residues. The V end was cut by 3 bases, the J end by 6 bases, with 13 bases between. The CDR3 DNA sequence: TGTGCCAGCAGCGGAGGGCAGTGGGTAAACATTCAGTACTTC. Translated, it gives CASSGGQWVNIQYF.